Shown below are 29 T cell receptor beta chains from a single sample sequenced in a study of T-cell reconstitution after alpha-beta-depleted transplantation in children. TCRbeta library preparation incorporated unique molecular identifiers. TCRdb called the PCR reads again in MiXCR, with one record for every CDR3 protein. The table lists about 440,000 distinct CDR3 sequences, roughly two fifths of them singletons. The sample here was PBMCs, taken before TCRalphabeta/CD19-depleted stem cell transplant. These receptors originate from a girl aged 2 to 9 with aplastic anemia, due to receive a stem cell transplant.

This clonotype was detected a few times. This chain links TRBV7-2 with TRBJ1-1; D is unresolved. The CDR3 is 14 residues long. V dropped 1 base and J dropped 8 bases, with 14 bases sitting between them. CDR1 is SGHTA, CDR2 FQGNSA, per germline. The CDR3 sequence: CASSLVMGAKEAFF. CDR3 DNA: TGTGCCAGCAGCTTAGTCATGGGAGCGAAGGAAGCTTTCTTT.

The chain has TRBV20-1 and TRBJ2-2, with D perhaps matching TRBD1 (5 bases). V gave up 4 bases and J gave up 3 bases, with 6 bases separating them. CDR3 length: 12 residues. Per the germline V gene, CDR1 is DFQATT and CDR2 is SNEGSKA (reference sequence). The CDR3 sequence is CSAKGYTGELFF. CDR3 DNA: TGCAGTGCTAAGGGGTACACCGGGGAGCTGTTTTTT.

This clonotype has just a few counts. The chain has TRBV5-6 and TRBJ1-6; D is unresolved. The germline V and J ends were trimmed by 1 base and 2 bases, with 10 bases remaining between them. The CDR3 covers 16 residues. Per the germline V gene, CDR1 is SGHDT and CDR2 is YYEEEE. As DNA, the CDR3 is TGTGCCAGCAGCTTGAAGCCGGGAACCTATAATTCACCCCTCCACTTT. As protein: CASSLKPGTYNSPLHF.

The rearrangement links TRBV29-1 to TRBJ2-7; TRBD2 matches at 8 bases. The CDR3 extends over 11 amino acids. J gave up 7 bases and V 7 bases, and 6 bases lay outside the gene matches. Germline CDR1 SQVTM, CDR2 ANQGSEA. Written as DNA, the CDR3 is TGCAGCGCCCGGGGGGGACGGGAGCAGTACTTC. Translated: CSARGGREQYF.

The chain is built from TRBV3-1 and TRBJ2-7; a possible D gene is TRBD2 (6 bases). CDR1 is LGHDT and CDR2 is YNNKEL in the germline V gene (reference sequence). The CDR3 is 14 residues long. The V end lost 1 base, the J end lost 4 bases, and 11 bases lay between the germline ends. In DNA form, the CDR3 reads TGTGCCAGCAGCCAAGCCCCGGAGGGGTACGAGCAGTACTTC. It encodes CASSQAPEGYEQYF.

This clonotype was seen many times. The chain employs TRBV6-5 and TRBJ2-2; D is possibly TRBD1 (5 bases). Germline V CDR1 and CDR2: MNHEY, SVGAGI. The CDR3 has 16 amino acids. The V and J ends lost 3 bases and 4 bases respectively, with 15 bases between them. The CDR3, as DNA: TGTGCCAGCAGTTATGGCGCAGGGTTGAGCACCGGGGAGCTGTTTTTT. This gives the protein CASSYGAGLSTGELFF.

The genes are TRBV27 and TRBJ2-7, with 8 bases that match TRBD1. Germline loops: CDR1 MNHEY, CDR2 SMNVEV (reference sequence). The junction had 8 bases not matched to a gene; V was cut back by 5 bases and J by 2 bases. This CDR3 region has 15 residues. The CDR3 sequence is CASSPLTGATYEQYF. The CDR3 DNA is TGTGCCAGCAGTCCGTTGACAGGGGCGACCTACGAGCAGTACTTC.

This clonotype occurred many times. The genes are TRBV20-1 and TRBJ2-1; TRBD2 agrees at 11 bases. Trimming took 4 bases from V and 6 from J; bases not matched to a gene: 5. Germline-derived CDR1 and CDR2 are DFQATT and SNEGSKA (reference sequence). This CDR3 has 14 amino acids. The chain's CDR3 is CSAKLAGVRNEQFF. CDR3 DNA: TGCAGTGCTAAACTAGCGGGAGTCCGCAATGAGCAGTTCTTC.

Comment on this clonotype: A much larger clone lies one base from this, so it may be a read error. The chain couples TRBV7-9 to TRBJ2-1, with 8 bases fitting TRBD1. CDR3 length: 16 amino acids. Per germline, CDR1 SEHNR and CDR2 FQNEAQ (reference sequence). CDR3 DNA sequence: TGTGCCAGCAGTTGGAAGAGACAGGGGTCCTACAATGACCAGTTCTTC. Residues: CASSWKRQGSYNDQFF.

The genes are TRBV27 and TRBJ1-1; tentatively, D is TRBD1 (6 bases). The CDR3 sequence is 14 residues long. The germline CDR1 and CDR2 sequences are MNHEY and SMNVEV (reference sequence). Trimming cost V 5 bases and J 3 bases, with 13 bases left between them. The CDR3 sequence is CASSPIPGDTEAFF. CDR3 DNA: TGTGCCAGCAGTCCGATTCCAGGGGACACTGAAGCTTTCTTT.

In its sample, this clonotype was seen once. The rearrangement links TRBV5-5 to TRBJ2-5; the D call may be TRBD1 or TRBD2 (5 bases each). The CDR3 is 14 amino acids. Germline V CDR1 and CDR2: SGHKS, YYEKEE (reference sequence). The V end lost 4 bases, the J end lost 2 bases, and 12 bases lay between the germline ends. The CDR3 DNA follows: TGTGCCAGCAGCATATACGGGGCTCAAGAGACCCAGTACTTC. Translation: CASSIYGAQETQYF.

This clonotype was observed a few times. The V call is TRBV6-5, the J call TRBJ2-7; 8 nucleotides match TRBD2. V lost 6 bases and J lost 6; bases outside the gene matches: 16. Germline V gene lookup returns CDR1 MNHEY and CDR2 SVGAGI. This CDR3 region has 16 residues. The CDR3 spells CASRSRLGTSRGEQYF. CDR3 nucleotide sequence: TGTGCCAGCAGATCTCGCCTCGGGACTAGTAGAGGCGAGCAGTACTTC.

DNA for the CDR3: TGCAGTGCTAGAGATGGCGGATTCTACAATGAGCAGTTCTTC. Translated: CSARDGGFYNEQFF. The chain joins TRBV20-1 to TRBJ2-1; no definite D call. Germline loops: CDR1 DFQATT, CDR2 SNEGSKA (reference sequence). V lost 0 bases and J 3 bases, leaving 9 bases between the germline ends. This CDR3 has 14 residues.

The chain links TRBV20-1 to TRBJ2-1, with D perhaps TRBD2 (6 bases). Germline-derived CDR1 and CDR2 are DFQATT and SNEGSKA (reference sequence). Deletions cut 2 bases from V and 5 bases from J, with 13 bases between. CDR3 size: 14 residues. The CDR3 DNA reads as TGCAGTGCTAGAAACGGGAGAGGGGACAATGAGCAGTTCTTC. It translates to CSARNGRGDNEQFF.

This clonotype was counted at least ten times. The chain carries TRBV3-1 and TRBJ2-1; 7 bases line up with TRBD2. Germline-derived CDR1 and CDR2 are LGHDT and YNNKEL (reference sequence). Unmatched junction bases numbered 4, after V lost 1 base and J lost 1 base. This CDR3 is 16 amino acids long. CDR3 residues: CASSQAGAGSYNEQFF. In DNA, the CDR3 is TGTGCCAGCAGCCAAGCGGGAGCGGGATCCTACAATGAGCAGTTCTTC.

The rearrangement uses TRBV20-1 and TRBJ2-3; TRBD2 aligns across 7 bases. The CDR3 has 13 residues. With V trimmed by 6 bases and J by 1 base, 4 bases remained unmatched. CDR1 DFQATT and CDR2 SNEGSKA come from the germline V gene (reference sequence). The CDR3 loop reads CSASTSGTDTQYF. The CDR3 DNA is TGCAGTGCGTCTACTAGCGGCACAGATACGCAGTATTTT.

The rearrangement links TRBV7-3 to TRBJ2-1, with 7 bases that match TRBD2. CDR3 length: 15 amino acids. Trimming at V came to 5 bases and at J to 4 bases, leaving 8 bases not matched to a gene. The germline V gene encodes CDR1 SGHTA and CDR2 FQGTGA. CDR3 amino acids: CASSPRGAGYNEQFF. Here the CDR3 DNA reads TGTGCCAGCAGCCCACGTGGAGCGGGGTACAATGAGCAGTTCTTC.

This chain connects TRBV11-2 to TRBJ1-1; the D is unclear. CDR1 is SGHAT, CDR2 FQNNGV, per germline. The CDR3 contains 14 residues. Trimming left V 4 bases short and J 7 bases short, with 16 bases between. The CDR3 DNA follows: TGTGCCAGCAGCTCCACCGCCCGGGTAGGTGAAGCTTTCTTT. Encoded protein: CASSSTARVGEAFF.

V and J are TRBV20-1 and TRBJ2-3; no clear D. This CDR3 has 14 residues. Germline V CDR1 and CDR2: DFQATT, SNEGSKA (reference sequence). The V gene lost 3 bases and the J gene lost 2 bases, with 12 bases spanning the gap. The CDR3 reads CSASYPSYTDTQYF. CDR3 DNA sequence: TGCAGTGCTAGCTACCCTTCGTACACAGATACGCAGTATTTT.

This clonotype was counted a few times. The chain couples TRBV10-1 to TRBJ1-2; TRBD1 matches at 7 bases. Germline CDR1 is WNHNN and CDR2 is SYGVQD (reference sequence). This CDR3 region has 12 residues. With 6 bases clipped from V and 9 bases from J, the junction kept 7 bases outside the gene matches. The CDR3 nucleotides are TGCGCCAGCAGGGGACAGATGAAGAGCTACACCTTC. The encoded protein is CASRGQMKSYTF.

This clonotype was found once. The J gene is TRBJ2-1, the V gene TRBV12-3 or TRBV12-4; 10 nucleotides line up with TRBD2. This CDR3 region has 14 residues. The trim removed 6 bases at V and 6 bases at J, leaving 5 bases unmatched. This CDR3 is CASRSGGALNEQFF. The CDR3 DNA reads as TGTGCCAGCAGGAGCGGGGGGGCCCTCAATGAGCAGTTCTTC.

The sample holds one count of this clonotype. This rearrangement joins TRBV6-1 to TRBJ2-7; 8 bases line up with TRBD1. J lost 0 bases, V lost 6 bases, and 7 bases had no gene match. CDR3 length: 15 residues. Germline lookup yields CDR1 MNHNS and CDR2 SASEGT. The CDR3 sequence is CASSRQGSRSYEQYF. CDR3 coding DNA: TGTGCCAGCAGCCGACAGGGGTCCCGCTCCTACGAGCAGTACTTC.

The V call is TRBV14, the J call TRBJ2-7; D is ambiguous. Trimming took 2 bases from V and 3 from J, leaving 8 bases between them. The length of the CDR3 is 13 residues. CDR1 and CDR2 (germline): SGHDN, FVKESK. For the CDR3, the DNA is TGTGCCAGCAGCCAAACAGAGTACTACGAGCAGTACTTC. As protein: CASSQTEYYEQYF.

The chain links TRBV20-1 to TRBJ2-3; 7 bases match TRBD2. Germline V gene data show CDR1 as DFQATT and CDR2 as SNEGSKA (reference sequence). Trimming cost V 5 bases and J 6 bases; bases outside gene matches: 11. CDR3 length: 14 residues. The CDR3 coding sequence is TGCAGTGCTGGATGGGGGGGGATCGGGGATACGCAGTATTTT. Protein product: CSAGWGGIGDTQYF.

Written as DNA, the CDR3 is TGTGCCACCAGTGATGCTAGCGGGGGGCCCAGCGGGGAGCTGTTTTTT. It is translated as CATSDASGGPSGELFF. The gene calls are TRBV24-1 and TRBJ2-2, with 11 bases identical to TRBD2. Germline CDR1 KGHDR, CDR2 SFDVKD. Germline trimming cut 3 bases from V and 7 bases from J; bases unmatched to any gene: 6. This CDR3 region has 16 residues.

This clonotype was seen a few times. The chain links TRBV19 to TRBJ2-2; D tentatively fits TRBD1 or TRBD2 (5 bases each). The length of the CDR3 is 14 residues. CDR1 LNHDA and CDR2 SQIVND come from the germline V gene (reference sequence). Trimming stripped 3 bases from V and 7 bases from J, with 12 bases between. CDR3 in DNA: TGTGCCAGTAGTATCCGGGGCGGAGGCGGGGAGCTGTTTTTT. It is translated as CASSIRGGGGELFF.

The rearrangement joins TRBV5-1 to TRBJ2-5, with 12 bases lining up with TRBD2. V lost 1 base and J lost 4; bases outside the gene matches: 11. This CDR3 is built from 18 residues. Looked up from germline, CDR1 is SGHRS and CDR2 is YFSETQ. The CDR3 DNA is TGCGCCAGCAGCTTGAGCCTAGCGGGAGGGCCGAGCGGAGAGACCCAGTACTTC. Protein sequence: CASSLSLAGGPSGETQYF.

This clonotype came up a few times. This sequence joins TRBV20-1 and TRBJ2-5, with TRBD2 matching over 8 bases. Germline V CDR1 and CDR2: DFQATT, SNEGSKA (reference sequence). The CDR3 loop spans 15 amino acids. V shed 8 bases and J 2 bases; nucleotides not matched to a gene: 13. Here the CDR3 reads CSRLRTSGTQETQYF. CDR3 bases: TGCAGTCGACTGCGAACTAGCGGCACTCAAGAGACCCAGTACTTC.

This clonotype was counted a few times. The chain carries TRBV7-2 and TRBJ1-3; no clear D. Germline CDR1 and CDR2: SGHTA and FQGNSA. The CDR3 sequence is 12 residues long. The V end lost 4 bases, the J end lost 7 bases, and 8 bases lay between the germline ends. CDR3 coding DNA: TGTGCCAGCAGCTGGACGACGAACACCATATATTTT. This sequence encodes CASSWTTNTIYF. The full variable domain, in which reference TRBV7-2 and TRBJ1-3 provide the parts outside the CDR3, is GAGVSQSPSNKVTEKGKDVELRCDPISGHTALYWYRQSLGQGLEFLIYFQGNSAPDKSGLPSDRFSAERTGGSVSTLTIQRTQQEDSAVYLCASSWTTNTIYFGEGSWLTVV.